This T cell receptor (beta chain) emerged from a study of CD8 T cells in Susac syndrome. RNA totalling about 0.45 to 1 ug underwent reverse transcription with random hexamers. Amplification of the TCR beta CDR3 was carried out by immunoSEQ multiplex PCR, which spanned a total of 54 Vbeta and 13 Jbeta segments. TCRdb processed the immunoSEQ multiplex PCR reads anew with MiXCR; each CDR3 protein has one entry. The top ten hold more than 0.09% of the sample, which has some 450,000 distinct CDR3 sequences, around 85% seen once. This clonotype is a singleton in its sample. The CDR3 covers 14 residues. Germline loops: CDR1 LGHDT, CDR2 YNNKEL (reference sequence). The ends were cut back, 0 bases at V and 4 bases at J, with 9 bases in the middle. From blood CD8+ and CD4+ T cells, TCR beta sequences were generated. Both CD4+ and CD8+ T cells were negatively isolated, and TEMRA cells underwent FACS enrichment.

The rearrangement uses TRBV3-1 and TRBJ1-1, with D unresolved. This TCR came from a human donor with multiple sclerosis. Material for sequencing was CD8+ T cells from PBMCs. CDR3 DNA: TGTGCCAGCAGCCAAGATGGAGCATTCACTGAAGCTTTCTTT. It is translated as CASSQDGAFTEAFF.